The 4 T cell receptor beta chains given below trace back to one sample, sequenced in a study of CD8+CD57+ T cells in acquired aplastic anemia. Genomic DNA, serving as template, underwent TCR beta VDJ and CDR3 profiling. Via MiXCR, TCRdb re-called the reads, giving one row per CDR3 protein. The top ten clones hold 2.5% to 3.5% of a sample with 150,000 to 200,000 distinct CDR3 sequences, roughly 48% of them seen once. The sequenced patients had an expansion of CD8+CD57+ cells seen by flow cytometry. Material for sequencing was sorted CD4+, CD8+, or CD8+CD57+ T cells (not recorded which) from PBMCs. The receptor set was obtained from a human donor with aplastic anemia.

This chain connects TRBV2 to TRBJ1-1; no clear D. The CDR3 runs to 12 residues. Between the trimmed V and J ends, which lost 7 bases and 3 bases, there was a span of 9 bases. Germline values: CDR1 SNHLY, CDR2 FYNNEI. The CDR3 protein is CASNGPDTEAFF. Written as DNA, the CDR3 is TGTGCCAGCAATGGGCCAGACACTGAAGCTTTCTTT.

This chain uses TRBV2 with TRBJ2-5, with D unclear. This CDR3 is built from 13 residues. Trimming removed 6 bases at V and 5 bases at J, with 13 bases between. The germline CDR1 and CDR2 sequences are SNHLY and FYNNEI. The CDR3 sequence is CASRDGMWETQYF. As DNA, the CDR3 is TGTGCCAGCAGGGATGGGATGTGGGAGACCCAGTACTTC.

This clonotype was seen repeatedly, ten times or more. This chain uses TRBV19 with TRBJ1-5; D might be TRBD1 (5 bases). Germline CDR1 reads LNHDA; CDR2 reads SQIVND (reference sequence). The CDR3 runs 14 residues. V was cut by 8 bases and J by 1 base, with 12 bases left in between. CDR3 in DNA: TGTGCCAGTGGGGGGGGTGCGAGCAATCAGCCCCAGCATTTT. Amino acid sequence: CASGGGASNQPQHF.

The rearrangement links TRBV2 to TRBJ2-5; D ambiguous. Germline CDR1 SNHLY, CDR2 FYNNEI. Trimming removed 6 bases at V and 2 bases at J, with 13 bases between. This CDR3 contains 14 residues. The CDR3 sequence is CASRASWIQETQYF. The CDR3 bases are TGTGCCAGCAGGGCAAGCTGGATACAAGAGACCCAGTACTTC.